These T cell receptor beta chains were read from a single sample in a study of beta chain features in type 1 diabetes. Profiled with immunoSEQ multiplex PCR; TCRdb holds only in-frame clones, not every one. Here the sample spans under 400,000 clones, about 19% being singletons. What was sequenced was naive CD4+ T cells from blood. The receptors come from a woman under 30 in good health. CDR3s include the opening cysteine and the closing phenylalanine or tryptophan. D genes are given only for firm matches.

CDR3 length,J gene,D gene,V gene,CDR3 protein
14,TRBJ2-7,TRBD2,TRBV19,CASSSSGSLYEQYF
15,TRBJ2-6,.,TRBV4-3,CASSQEASGANVLTF
14,TRBJ1-2,.,TRBV5-1,CASSLGAPPGGYTF
13,TRBJ2-5,TRBD2,TRBV30,CAWSELAQETQYF
17,TRBJ2-4,.,TRBV7-8,CASSLRPISGDKNIQYF
15,TRBJ2-1,TRBD2,TRBV2,CANQATSGGAGRQFF
13,TRBJ2-7,.,TRBV30,CAWSVYRAYEQYF
13,TRBJ1-5,TRBD1,TRBV30,CAWGQGNNQPQHF
12,TRBJ2-1,.,TRBV29-1,CSVKDWYNEQFF
13,TRBJ1-1,.,TRBV11-3,CASSLSSGNEAFF
13,TRBJ2-1,.,TRBV9,CASSSRLFNEQFF
14,TRBJ2-1,.,TRBV18,CASSPPRGGNEQFF
15,TRBJ2-3,TRBD1,TRBV18,CASSPRDRGTDTQYF
13,TRBJ2-5,.,TRBV5-1,CASSLGDSETQYF
14,TRBJ1-1,.,TRBV4-1,CASSLGGIGTEAFF
18,TRBJ2-7,TRBD2,TRBV4-1,CASSQDRAASGRAYEQYF